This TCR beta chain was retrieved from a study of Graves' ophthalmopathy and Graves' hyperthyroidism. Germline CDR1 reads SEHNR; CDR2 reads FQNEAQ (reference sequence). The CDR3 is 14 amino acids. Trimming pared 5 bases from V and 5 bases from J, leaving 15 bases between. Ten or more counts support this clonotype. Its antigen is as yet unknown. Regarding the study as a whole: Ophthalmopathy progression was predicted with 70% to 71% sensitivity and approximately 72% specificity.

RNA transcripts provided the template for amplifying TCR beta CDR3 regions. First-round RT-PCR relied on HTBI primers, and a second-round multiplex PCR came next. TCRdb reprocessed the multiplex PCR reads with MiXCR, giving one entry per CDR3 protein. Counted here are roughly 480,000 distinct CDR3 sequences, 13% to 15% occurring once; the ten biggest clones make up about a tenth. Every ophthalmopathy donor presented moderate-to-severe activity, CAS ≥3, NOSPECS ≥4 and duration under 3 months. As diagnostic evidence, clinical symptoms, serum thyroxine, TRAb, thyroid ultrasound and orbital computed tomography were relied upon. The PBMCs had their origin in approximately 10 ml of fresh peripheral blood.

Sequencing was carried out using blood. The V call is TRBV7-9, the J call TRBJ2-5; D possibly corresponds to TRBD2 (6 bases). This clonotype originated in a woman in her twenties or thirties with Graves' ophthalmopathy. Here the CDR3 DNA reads TGTGCCAGCAGCCCCATAGCGGTGTGGGAGACCCAGTACTTC. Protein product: CASSPIAVWETQYF.